Below, 8 T cell receptor beta chains from the same sample are listed, as sequenced in a study of tumor-infiltrating lymphocytes in primary liver carcinoma. The tissue used was unsorted bulk material of 20-30 mg. RNA and DNA were co-extracted from it with the AllPrep DNA/RNA mini kit. A constant-region primer primed TCR beta cDNA synthesis from 450 to 550 ng of total RNA. Three nested multiplex PCR rounds, a slightly modified ARM-PCR method, built the TCR beta libraries. For around 11 cycles apiece, the opening two PCR rounds ran with TRBV1-TRBV30 forward primers and a C-beta reverse primer. TCRdb itself ran the multiplex PCR reads through MiXCR, one entry per CDR3 protein. The sample includes tens of thousands of distinct CDR3 sequences, around 70% seen only once; the top ten take less than 20%. Specimen: liver tumor tissue from sampling region 1. Subset given: tumor region T1, superior pole. The origin of the receptors is a man in his forties or fifties with primary liver carcinoma and hepatitis B virus infection.

Concerning this clonotype itself: This may be a read error, as it is one base from a much larger clone. The V and J genes are TRBV7-9 and TRBJ2-1; the match to TRBD2 covers 7 bases. The CDR3 consists of 16 residues. Germline values: CDR1 SEHNR, CDR2 FQNEAQ (reference sequence). The DNA for the CDR3 is TGTGCCAGCAGCCCTTGGGGGGGAGCAGGATACAATGAGGAGTTCTTC. It translates to CASSPWGGAGYNEEFF.

In its sample, this clonotype was seen many times. This CDR3 is CASSLNPPTGGDDQPQHF. The CDR3 nucleotides are TGTGCCAGCAGCTTAAACCCCCCTACAGGGGGCGACGATCAGCCCCAGCATTTT. The V and J genes are TRBV13 and TRBJ1-5; 9 nucleotides match TRBD1. V shed 2 bases, J shed 5 bases, and the junction held 13 bases outside the gene matches. The CDR3 is made up of 18 amino acids. Germline V gives CDR1 PRHDT, CDR2 FYEKMQ (reference sequence).

With regard to this clonotype: At one boundary the junction diverges from the germline segment, which might be a read error. The chain is built from TRBV24-1 and TRBJ1-2, with a weak D call TRBD1 (6 bases). There are 18 residues in the CDR3. Germline values: CDR1 KGHDR, CDR2 SFDVKD. The CDR3 sequence: CATGDTSPRTAEDYGNTF. The CDR3 region has the DNA TGTGCCACCGGTGATACAAGCCCCCGGACAGCCGAGGACTATGGCAACACCTTC.

As to this clonotype: Without the conserved terminal phenylalanine or tryptophan, this CDR3 likely stems from a read error. CDR3 sequence reads: CASSHPLGDTGELFY. The CDR3 DNA follows: TGCGCCAGCAGCCATCCGCTCGGGGACACCGGGGAGCTGTTTTAT. This rearrangement joins TRBV5-1 to TRBJ2-2; a weak D match, TRBD2 (5 bases). V was pared by 4 bases and J by 3 bases, with 13 bases between. CDR1 is SGHRS, CDR2 YFSETQ, per germline. The CDR3 length is 15 residues.

About this clonotype itself: At one end, the junction sequence differs from germline, possibly due to a read error. This chain links TRBV11-3 with TRBJ2-3; possible D gene TRBD1, 7 bases. CDR3 length: 15 amino acids. The germline CDR1 and CDR2 sequences are SGHNT and YENEEA. The CDR3 nucleotides read TGTGTCAGCAGCTTGGAGGGACAGCCCACAGATACGCAGTATTTT. Translation gives CVSSLEGQPTDTQYF.

Points on this clonotype: One end of the junction varies from germline; a read error may be responsible. The chain has TRBV11-1 and TRBJ2-6; a weak D match, TRBD2 (6 bases). CDR1 is SGHAT and CDR2 is FQDESV in the germline V gene (reference sequence). This CDR3 has 19 residues. As DNA, the CDR3 is TGTGCCAGCAGCCCCCGGGGTAGCGGTGTTACCTCTGGGGTCAACGTCCTGACTTTC. Translated, it gives CASSPRGSGVTSGVNVLTF.

The chain employs TRBV11-2 and TRBJ2-3, with D hard to call. Germline CDR1 reads SGHAT; CDR2 reads FQNNGV. This CDR3 is 17 amino acids long. Trimming shortened V by 1 base and J by 5 bases, and 19 bases separated the two germline ends. The CDR3 loop is CASSLVCAWSGEDTQYF. CDR3 DNA: TGTGCCAGCAGCTTAGTCTGCGCGTGGTCGGGTGAAGATACGCAGTATTTT.

This clonotype was recorded only once. Because the CDR3 is missing its conserved closing phenylalanine or tryptophan, this is likely a read error. The limits of the CDR3 on the DNA are not certain, so only TCRdb's listed CDR3 is given. This CDR3 is CASEPGLAGSYYEQYL. This chain links TRBV12-3 or TRBV12-4 with TRBJ2-7; the table's D call, TRBD2, has no DNA check behind it. The CDR3 is 16 amino acids long, termini counted.